This TCR beta chain was sequenced during a study of synovial regulatory T cells in juvenile arthritis. The roughly 11 donors had active juvenile idiopathic arthritis, with 3 polyarticular and 8 oligoarticular cases. This table comes from immunoSEQ multiplex PCR, and its TCRdb copy is limited to in-frame clones, with some not included. The table lists around 10,000 clones. The CDR3 runs 14 residues. No DNA sequence is on record. In germline, CDR1 is SGHNT, CDR2 YYREEE (reference sequence). The origin of this receptor is a donor younger than 30 with juvenile idiopathic arthritis. This chain joins TRBV5-4 and TRBJ2-1; TCRdb calls TRBD2, which cannot be checked without DNA. The specimen sequenced was Treg cells from blood. The subset denotes: remaining (HLA-DR-negative) circulating blood Treg cells. CDR3 in amino acids: CASSLERDYNEQFF.